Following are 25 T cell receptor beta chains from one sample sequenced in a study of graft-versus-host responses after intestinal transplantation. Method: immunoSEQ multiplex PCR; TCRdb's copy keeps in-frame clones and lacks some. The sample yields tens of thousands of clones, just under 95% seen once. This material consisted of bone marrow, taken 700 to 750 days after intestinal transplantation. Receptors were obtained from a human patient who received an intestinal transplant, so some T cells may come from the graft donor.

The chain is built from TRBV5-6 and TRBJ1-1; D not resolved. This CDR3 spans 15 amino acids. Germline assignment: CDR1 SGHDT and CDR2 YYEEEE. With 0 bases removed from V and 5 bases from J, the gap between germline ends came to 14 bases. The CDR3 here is CASSLARQEDTEAFF. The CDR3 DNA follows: TGTGCCAGCAGCTTGGCCAGGCAGGAGGATACTGAAGCTTTCTTT.

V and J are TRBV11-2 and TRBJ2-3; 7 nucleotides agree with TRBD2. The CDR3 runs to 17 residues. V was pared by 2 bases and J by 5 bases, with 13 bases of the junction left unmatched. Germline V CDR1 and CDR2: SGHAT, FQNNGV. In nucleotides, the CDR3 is TGTGCCAGCAGCTTAACCGCTAGCGGAGGGACGATAGATACGCAGTATTTT. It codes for CASSLTASGGTIDTQYF.

The CDR3 sequence: CASSIGQGGNEQFF. The CDR3 DNA sequence: TGTGCCAGTAGTATAGGTCAGGGTGGAAATGAGCAGTTCTTC. The chain recombines TRBV19 with TRBJ2-1, with a possible D match to TRBD1 (5 bases). The CDR3 has 14 residues. CDR1 and CDR2 (germline): LNHDA, SQIVND (reference sequence). V lost 1 base and J lost 7, with 11 bases in between.

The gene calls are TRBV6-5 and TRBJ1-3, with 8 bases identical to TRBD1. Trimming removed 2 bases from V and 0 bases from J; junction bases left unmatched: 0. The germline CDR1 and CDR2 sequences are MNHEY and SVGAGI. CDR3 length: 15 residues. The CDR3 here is CASSYGTGSGNTIYF. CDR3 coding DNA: TGTGCCAGCAGTTACGGGACAGGCTCTGGAAACACCATATATTTT.

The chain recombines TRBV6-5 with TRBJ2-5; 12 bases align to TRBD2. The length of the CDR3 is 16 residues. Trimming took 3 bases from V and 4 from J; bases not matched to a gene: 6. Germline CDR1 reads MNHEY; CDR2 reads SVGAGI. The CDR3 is CASSYSSGRAGETQYF. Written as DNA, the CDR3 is TGTGCCAGCAGTTATTCTAGCGGGAGGGCGGGAGAGACCCAGTACTTC.

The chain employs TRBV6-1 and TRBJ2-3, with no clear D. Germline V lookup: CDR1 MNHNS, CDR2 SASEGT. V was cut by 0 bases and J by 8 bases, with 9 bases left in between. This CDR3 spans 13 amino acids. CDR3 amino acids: CASSEAGTPTQYF. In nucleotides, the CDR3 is TGTGCCAGCAGTGAAGCTGGAACTCCTACGCAGTATTTT.

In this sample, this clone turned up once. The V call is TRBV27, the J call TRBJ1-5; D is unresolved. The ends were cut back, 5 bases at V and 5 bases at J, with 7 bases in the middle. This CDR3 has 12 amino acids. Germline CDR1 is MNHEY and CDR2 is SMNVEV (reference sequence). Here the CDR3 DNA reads TGTGCCAGCAGTCCCACAGATCAGCCCCAGCATTTT. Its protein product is CASSPTDQPQHF.

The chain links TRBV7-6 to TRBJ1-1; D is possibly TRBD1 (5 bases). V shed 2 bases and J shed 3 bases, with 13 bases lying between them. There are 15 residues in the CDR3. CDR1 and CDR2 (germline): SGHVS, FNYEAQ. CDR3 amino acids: CASSLNQGGDTEAFF. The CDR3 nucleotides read TGTGCCAGCAGCTTAAATCAGGGAGGAGACACTGAAGCTTTCTTT.

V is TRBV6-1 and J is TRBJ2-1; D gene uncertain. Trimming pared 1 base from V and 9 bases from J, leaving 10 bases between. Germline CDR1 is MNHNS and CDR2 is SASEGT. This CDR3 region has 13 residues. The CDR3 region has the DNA TGTGCCAGCAGTGAAGTAGTGGTGGCTGAGCAGTTCTTC. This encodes CASSEVVVAEQFF.

The chain's CDR3 is CASIGQLNSGNTIYF. CDR3 sequence (DNA): TGTGCCAGCATTGGCCAGCTTAACTCTGGAAACACCATATATTTT. The gene calls are TRBV7-9 and TRBJ1-3; no clear D gene. The CDR3 covers 15 residues. V lost 7 bases, J lost 0 bases, and 13 bases lay in between. Germline lookup yields CDR1 SEHNR and CDR2 FQNEAQ (reference sequence).

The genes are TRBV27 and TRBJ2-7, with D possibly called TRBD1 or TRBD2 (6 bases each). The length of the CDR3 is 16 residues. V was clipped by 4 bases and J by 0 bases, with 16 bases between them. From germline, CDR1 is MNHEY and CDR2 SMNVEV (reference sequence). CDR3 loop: CASSSYPGGGSYEQYF. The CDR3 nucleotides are TGTGCCAGCAGTTCCTACCCCGGGGGCGGCTCCTACGAGCAGTACTTC.

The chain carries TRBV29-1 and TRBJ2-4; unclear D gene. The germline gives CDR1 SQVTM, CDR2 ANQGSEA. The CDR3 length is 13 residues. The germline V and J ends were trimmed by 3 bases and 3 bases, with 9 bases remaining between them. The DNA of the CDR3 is TGCAGCGTTGAGTTTGACCGCAAAAACATTCAGTACTTC. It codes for CSVEFDRKNIQYF.

The CDR3 DNA is TGTGCCAGCCGGGCCGTCCCCCAGCTTGAAGCTTTCTTT. Its translation is CASRAVPQLEAFF. The rearrangement links TRBV7-9 to TRBJ1-1; D is undetermined. Germline V CDR1 and CDR2: SEHNR, FQNEAQ (reference sequence). This CDR3 has 13 residues. Trimming left V 8 bases short and J 7 bases short, with 17 bases between.

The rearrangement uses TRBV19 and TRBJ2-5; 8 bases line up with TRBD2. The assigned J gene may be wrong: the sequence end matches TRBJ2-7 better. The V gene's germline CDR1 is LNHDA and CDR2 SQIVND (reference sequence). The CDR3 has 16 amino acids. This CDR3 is CASRYRSTSGNYEQYF. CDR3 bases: TGTGCCAGTAGATATAGGTCTACTAGCGGAAACTACGAGCAGTACTTC.

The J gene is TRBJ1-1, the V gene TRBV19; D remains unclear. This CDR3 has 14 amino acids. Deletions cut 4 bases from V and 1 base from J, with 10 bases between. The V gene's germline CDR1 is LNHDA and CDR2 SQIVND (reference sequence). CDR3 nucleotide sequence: TGTGCCAGTAGTACGACGTGGGCGAACACTGAAGCTTTCTTT. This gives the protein CASSTTWANTEAFF.

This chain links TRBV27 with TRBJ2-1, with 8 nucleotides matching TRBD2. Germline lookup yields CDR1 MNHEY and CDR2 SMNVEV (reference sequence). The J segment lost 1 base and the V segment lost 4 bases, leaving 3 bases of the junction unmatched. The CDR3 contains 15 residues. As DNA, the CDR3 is TGTGCCAGCAGTTCCTCGGGAGGGTCCTACAATGAGCAGTTCTTC. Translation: CASSSSGGSYNEQFF.

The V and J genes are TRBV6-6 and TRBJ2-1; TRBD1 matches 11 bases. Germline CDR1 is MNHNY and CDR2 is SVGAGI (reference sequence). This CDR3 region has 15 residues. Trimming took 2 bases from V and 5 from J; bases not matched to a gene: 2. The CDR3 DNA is TGTGCCAGCAGTTACGGGACAGGGGGAAACAATGAGCAGTTCTTC. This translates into CASSYGTGGNNEQFF.

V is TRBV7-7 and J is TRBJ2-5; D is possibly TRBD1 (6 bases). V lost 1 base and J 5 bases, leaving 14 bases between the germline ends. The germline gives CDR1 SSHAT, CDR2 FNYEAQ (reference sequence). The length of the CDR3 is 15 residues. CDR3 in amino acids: CASSLEAGGAETQYF. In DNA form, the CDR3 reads TGTGCCAGCAGCTTAGAGGCTGGGGGCGCGGAGACCCAGTACTTC.

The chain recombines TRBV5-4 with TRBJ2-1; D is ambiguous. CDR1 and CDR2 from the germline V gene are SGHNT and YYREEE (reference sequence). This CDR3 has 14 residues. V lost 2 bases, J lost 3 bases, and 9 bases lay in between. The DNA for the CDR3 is TGTGCCAGCAGCTTTAAGAGCGTCTACAATGAGCAGTTCTTC. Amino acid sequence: CASSFKSVYNEQFF.

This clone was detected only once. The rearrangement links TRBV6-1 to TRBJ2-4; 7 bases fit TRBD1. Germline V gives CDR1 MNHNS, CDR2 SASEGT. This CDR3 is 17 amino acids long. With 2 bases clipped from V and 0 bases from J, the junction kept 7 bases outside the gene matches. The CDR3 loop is CASSEFGTVVAKNIQYF. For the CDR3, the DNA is TGTGCCAGCAGTGAATTTGGGACAGTCGTAGCCAAAAACATTCAGTACTTC.

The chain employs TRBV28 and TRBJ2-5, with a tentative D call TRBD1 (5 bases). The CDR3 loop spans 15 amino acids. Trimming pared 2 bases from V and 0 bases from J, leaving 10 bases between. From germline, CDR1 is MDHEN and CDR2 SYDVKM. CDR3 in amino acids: CASSLQGWYQETQYF. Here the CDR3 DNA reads TGTGCCAGCAGTTTACAGGGTTGGTACCAAGAGACCCAGTACTTC.

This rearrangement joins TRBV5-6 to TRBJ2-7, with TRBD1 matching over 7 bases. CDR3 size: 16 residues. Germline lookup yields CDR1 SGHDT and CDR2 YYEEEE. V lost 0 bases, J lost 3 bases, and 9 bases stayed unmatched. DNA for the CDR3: TGTGCCAGCAGCTTGGTCCCCTTGGACAGGAGCTACGAGCAGTACTTC. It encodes CASSLVPLDRSYEQYF.

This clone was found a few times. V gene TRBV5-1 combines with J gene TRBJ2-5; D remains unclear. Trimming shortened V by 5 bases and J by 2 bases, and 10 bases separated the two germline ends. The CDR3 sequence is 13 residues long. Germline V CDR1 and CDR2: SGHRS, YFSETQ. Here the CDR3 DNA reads TGCGCCAGCAGGGTTCGGTTACAAGAGACCCAGTACTTC. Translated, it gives CASRVRLQETQYF.

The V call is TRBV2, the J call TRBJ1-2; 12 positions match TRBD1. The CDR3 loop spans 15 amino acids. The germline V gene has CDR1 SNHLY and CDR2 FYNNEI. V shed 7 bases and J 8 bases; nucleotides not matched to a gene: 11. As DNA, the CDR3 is TGTGCCAGCAACTCGGGACAGGGGGCGCTTGGAGGCTACACCTTC. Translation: CASNSGQGALGGYTF.

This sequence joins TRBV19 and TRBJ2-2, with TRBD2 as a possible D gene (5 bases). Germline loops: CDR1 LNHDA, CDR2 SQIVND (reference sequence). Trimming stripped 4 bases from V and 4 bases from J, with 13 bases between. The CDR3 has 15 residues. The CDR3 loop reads CASSTNTGSTGELFF. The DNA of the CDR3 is TGTGCCAGTAGTACTAACACGGGGTCCACCGGGGAGCTGTTTTTT.